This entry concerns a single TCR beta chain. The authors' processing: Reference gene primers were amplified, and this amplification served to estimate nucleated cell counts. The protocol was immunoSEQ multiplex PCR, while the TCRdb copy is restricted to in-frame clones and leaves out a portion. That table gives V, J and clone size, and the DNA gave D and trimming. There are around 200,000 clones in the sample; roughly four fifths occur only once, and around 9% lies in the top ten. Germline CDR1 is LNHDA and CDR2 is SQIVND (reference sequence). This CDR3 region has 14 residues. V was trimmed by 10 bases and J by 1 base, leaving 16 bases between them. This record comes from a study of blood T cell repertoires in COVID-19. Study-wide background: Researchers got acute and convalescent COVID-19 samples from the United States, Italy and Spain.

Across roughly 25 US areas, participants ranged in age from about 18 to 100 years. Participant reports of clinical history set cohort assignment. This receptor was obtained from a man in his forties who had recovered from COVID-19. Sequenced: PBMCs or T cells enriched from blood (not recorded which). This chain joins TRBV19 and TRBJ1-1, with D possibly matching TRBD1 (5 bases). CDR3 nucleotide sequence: TGTGCCACTAGACAGCTCGTGAGGAACACTGAAGCTTTCTTT. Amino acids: CATRQLVRNTEAFF.